This TCR beta chain comes out of a study of T and B cells in COVID-19 patients. General study points: Sorted SARS-CoV-2-responsive or tetramer+ T cells and CD4+, regulatory and CD8+ subsets were not yet sequenced.

A note on this clonotype: As yet, its antigen is unknown.

TRB rearrangements were amplified by multiplex PCR with BIOMED2 TRB-A/B primers. TCRdb recomputed calls from the multiplex PCR reads with MiXCR, one row per CDR3 protein. In the table there are 5,000 to 5,500 distinct CDR3 sequences, 21% of which are singletons. There are 14 residues in the CDR3. V was shortened by 1 base and J by 8 bases, with 11 bases between the two germline ends. In germline, CDR1 is LGHNA, CDR2 YNFKEQ. From blood, roughly 220-550 ng of genomic DNA served as TRB template. The gene calls are TRBV4-2 and TRBJ2-2, with D unclear. Sequenced: blood. The source is a human donor with active COVID-19. CDR3 loop: CASSQVGTTGELFF. Here the CDR3 DNA reads TGTGCCAGCAGCCAAGTTGGAACGACAGGGGAGCTGTTTTTT.